This TCR beta chain was captured by sequencing in a study of T cells after yellow fever vaccination. This CDR3 is 16 amino acids long. General study results and limits: Researchers cautioned that FACS-sorted repertoires could harbor abundant clonotypes contaminating from the bulk population. Detected again after the booster were most primary-vaccination clones, at 95% to 98% CD4 and roughly 88% CD8.

Details on this clonotype: No antigen is known for it.

One entry per CDR3 protein, called by TCRdb with MiXCR from the 5' RACE reads. The data hold some 340,000 distinct CDR3 sequences, with 4.1% observed a single time. This clonotype was sampled from a man aged 18 to 29 who received the YFV17D yellow fever vaccine. This chain uses TRBV21-1 with TRBJ2-3. TRBV21-1 is designated a pseudogene. The specimen was PBMCs, collected 5 days after the yellow fever booster vaccination. CDR3 sequence (DNA): TGTGCCAGCAGCAATATAACGGAATCTTTAGCAGATACGCAGTATTTT. This codes for CASSNITESLADTQYF.